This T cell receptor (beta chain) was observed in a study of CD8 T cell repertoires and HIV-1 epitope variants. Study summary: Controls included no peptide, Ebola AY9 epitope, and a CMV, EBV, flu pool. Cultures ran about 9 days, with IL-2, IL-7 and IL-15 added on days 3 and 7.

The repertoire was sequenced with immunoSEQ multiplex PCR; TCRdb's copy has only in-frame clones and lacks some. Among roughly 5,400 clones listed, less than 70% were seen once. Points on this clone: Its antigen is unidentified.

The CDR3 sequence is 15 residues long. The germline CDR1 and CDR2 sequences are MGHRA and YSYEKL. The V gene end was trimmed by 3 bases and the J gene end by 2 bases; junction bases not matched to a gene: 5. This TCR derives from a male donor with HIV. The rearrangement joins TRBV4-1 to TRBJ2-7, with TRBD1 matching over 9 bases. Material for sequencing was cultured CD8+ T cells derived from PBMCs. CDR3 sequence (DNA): TGCGCCAGCAGCCAGGGGACAGGGCTTACCTACGAGCAGTACTTC. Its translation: CASSQGTGLTYEQYF.